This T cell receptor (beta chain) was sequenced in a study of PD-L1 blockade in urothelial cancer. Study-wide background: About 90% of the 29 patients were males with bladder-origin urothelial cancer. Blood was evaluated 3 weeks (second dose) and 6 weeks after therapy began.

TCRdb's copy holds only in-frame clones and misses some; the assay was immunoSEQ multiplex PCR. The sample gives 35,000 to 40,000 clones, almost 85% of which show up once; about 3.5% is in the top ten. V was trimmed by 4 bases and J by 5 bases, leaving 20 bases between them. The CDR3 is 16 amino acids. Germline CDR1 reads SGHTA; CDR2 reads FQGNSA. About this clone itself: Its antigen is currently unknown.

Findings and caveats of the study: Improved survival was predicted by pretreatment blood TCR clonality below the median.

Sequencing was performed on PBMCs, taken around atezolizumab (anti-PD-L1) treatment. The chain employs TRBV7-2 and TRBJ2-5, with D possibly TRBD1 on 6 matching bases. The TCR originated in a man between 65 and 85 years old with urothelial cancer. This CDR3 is CASSSQRGSGWETQYF. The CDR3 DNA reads TGTGCCAGCAGCTCACAGAGGGGGTCAGGATGGGAGACCCAGTACTTC.